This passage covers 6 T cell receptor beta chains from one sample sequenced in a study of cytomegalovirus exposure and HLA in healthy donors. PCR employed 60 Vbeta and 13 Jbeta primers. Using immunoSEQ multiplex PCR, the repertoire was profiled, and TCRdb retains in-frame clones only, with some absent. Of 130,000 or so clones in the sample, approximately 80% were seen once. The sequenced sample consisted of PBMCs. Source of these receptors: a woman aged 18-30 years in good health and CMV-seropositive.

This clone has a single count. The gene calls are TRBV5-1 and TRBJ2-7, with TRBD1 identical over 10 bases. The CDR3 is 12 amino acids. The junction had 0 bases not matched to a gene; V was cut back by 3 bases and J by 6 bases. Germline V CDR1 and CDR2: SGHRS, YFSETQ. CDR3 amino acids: CASSWTGGEQYF. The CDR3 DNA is TGCGCCAGCAGCTGGACAGGGGGCGAGCAGTACTTC.

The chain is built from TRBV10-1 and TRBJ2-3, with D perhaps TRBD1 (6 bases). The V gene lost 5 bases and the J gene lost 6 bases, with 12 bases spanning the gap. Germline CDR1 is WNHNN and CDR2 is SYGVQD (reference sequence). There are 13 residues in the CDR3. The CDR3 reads CASSRGTRDTQYF. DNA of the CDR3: TGCGCCAGCAGTAGGGGGACGAGGGATACGCAGTATTTT.

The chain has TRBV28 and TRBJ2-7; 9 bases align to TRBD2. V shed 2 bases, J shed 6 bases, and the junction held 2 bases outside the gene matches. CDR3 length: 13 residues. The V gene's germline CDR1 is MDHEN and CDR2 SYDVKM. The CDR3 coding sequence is TGTGCCAGCAGTTTAGCGGGGGGGCCCGAGCAGTACTTC. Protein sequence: CASSLAGGPEQYF. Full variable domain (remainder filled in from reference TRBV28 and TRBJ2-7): DVKVTQSSRYLVKRTGEKVFLECVQDMDHENMFWYRQDPGLGLRLIYFSYDVKMKEKGDIPEGYSVSREKKERFSLILESASTNQTSMYLCASSLAGGPEQYFGPGTRLTVT.

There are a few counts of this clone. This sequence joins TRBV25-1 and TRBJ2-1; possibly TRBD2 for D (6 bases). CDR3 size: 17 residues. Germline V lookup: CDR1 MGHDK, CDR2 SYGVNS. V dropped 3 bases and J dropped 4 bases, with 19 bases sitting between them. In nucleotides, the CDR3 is TGTGCCAGCAGTGATCCTGGGGTGGCGGGATATTACAATGAGCAGTTCTTC. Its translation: CASSDPGVAGYYNEQFF. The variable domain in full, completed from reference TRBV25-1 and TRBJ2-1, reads EADIYQTPRYLVIGTGKKITLECSQTMGHDKMYWYQQDPGMELHLIHYSYGVNSTEKGDLSSESTVSRIRTEHFPLTLESARPSHTSQYLCASSDPGVAGYYNEQFFGPGTRLTVL.

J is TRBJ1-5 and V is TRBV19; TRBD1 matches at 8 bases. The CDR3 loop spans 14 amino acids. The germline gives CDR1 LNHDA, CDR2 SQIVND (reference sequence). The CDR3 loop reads CGIPPSGGGAPQHF. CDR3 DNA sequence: TGTGGAATACCCCCATCAGGGGGCGGGGCACCCCAGCATTTT.

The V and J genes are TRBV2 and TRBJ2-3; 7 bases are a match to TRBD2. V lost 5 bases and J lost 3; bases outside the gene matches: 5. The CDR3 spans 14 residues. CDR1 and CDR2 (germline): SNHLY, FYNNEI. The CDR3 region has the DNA TGTGCCAGCAGTCCCCTCGGGGGGACAGATACGCAGTATTTT. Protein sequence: CASSPLGGTDTQYF.